Detailed here is one T cell receptor (beta chain). The antigen is undetermined. Germline-derived CDR1 and CDR2 are MGHDK and SYGVNS. Losses at the gene ends were 3 bases for V and 1 base for J; bases not matched to a gene: 7. There are 16 residues in the CDR3. This sample stems from a study of T cell responses to AZD1222 COVID-19 vaccine. Study findings and constraints: In the spike-specific TCR repertoire, nearly half reportedly target unmutated variant regions. There were mostly white British donors and more females than males, and clonal diversity was possibly underestimated.

Measured with immunoSEQ multiplex PCR; TCRdb has only the in-frame clones, and not every one. The sample consists of 95,000 to 150,000 clones, around 92% of them appearing once. The sample in question was peripheral blood, obtained on day 0 of AZD1222 vaccination. The chain combines TRBV25-1 with TRBJ2-7; 9 bases are a match to TRBD1. The clonotype originates from an adult in good health. The CDR3 loop reads CASSDSTGTGSYEQYF. CDR3 nucleotides: TGTGCCAGCAGTGACTCGACCGGGACAGGGTCCTACGAGCAGTACTTC.